This entry concerns a single T cell receptor (beta chain). Its antigen is not identified. TCRdb recomputed calls from the RT-PCR reads with MiXCR, one row per CDR3 protein. Of 650,000 to 800,000 distinct CDR3 sequences in the sample, approximately 17% were seen once. The data were obtained in a study of response to subunit inactivated influenza vaccine. Findings and limits, study-wide: Every seasonal influenza vaccination brings in few new T cells, the authors suggested.

V was clipped by 0 bases and J by 7 bases, with 14 bases between them. The CDR3 has 16 residues. Germline CDR1 and CDR2: SGHRS and YFSETQ. The sequenced sample was PBMCs from blood, obtained 4 to 6 days after vaccination. This TCR was sampled from a man aged 45 to 65 who received an inactivated influenza vaccine. This chain uses TRBV5-1 with TRBJ1-6; D may be TRBD1 (6 bases). The CDR3 bases are TGCGCCAGCAGCTTGGTGGTTGGACAGCTGAATTCACCCCTCCACTTT. It yields the protein CASSLVVGQLNSPLHF.